Sequencing of this T cell receptor beta chain was carried out in a study of blood T cell repertoires in COVID-19. Study-wide background: Whether acute or convalescent, the COVID-19 samples came from the United States, Italy and Spain.

Participants' reported clinical history set cohort assignment. V was pared by 2 bases and J by 2 bases, with 10 bases between. In germline, CDR1 is SEHNR, CDR2 FQNEAQ (reference sequence). The CDR3 runs to 14 residues. The assay was immunoSEQ multiplex PCR, and TCRdb's table has in-frame clones only and misses some. The sample has 150,000 to 200,000 clones; around 84% are singletons. The clonotype was recovered from a man between 50 and 59 years old who had recovered from COVID-19. The J gene is TRBJ2-7, the V gene TRBV7-9; a possible D gene is TRBD2 (6 bases). Specimen: PBMCs or T cells enriched from blood (not recorded which). The CDR3 here is CASSLSPGAYEQYF. CDR3 sequence (DNA): TGTGCCAGCAGCTTAAGCCCGGGGGCCTACGAGCAGTACTTC.